This T cell receptor beta chain came from a study of PD-1 blockade in classical Hodgkin lymphoma. Study-level results: By C4D1 there was a significant rise in CD4+ TCR diversity but not in CD8+ TCR diversity.

V gave up 0 bases and J gave up 3 bases, with 17 bases separating them. In germline, CDR1 is MNHEY, CDR2 SMNVEV (reference sequence). The CDR3 has 18 amino acids. Brentuximab vedotin exposure varied, and every patient relapsed after autologous stem cell transplantation. The study purified CD4+ T cells from thawed PBMCs using magnetic negative selection. This clone was seen just once. As yet, its antigen is unknown. Here immunoSEQ multiplex PCR was the method, and the copy in TCRdb shows in-frame clones only, minus some. The sample lists about 29,000 clones, 85% to 90% occurring once. This sample comprised CD4+ T cells from blood, obtained at baseline. V gene TRBV27 combines with J gene TRBJ2-2; D might be TRBD1 (5 bases). The TCR comes from a human donor with classical Hodgkin lymphoma. CDR3 coding DNA: TGTGCCAGCAGTTTATCAAGCACAGGCTATTGGGACACCGGGGAGCTGTTTTTT. Translated: CASSLSSTGYWDTGELFF.